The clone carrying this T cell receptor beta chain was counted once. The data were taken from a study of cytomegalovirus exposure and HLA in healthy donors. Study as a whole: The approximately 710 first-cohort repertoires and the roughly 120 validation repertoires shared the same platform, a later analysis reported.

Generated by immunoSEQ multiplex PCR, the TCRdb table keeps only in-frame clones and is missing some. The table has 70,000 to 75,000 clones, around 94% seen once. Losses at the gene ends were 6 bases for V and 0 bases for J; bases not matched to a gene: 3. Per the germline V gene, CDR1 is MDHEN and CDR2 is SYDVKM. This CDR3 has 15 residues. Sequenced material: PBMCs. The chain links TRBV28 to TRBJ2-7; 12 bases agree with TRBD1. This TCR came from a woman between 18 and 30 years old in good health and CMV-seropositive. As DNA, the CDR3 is TGTGCCAGCAGGGGGACAGGGGGCAGCTCCTACGAGCAGTACTTC. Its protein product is CASRGTGGSSYEQYF.